Below are 3 T cell receptor beta chains sequenced from a single sample in a study of shared clonotypes between healthy human individuals. Sequencing was performed with immunoSEQ multiplex PCR; in TCRdb, only in-frame clones are kept and a portion is missing. The table lists about 2.2 million clones, just under 95% of them singletons. Cells designated naive CD8 were CD45RO-negative and were positively selected for CCR7, with terminally differentiated effector memory CD45RA+ cells excluded. Sequenced input: naive CD8+ T cells from PBMCs. The receptor set was obtained from a man aged 18 to 30 in good health. Some clones in this sample may be carry-over from other donors' samples.

The chain carries TRBV9 and TRBJ2-2; 8 bases align to TRBD1. The length of the CDR3 is 15 residues. V lost 3 bases to trimming and J lost 5 bases; unmatched junction nucleotides: 6. Germline CDR1 is SGDLS and CDR2 is YYNGEE. CDR3 nucleotide sequence: TGTGCCAGCAGCGAGACAGGGGCCCCGACCGGGGAGCTGTTTTTT. Its protein is CASSETGAPTGELFF.

V usage is TRBV5-4 and J usage is TRBJ2-3; D could derive from TRBD1 or TRBD2 (5 bases each). This CDR3 region has 16 residues. V was clipped by 0 bases and J by 10 bases, with 21 bases between them. The V gene's germline CDR1 is SGHNT and CDR2 YYREEE (reference sequence). The CDR3 region has the DNA TGTGCCAGCAGCTTGGTTTATGGGGTGTCGGGGCTTCCGCAGTATTTT. It is translated as CASSLVYGVSGLPQYF. Variable domain in full (rest from reference TRBV5-4 and TRBJ2-3): ETGVTQSPTHLIKTRGQQVTLRCSSQSGHNTVSWYQQALGQGPQFIFQYYREEENGRGNFPPRFSGLQFPNYSSELNVNALELDDSALYLCASSLVYGVSGLPQYFGPGTRLTVL.

In regard to this clone: The identical CDR3 is also encoded by other nucleotide sequences in the sample. The chain couples TRBV28 to TRBJ2-7; D remains unclear. Looked up from germline, CDR1 is MDHEN and CDR2 is SYDVKM. With 3 bases removed from V and 2 bases from J, the gap between germline ends came to 5 bases. The CDR3 is made up of 12 amino acids. The CDR3 coding sequence is TGTGCCAGCAGTTTTAATACCTACGAGCAGTACTTC. Translating it yields CASSFNTYEQYF.